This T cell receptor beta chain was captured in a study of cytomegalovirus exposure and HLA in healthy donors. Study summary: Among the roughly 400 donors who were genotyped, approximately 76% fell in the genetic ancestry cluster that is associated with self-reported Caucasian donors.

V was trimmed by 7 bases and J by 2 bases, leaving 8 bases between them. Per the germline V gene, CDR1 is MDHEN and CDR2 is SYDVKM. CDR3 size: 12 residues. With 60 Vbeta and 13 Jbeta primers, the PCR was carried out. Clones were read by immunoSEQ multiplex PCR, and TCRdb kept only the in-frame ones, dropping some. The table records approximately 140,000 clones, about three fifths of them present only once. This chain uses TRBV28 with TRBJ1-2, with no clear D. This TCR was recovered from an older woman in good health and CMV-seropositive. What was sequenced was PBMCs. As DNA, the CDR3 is TGTGCCAGCAACATTATGAACTATGGCTACACCTTC. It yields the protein CASNIMNYGYTF.